This T cell receptor beta chain is drawn from a study of technical replicates of blood from a few donors (dated by TCRdb to 2016 to 2017). Its CDR3 holds 15 amino acids, cysteine through phenylalanine. Just the 45-base CDR3 DNA is kept, in frame starting at base 1. CDR1 MGHDK and CDR2 SYGVNS were looked up in the germline V gene. V loses 8 bases of germline sequence and J loses 2 bases, and the interval between the two ends is 17 bases. Details on this clone: It has no known antigen specificity. Within one base of it there is no much larger clone, and no base qualities were kept.

Libraries came from the immunoSEQ multiplex PCR assay. Imported from immuneACCESS, the table was reduced by TCRdb to in-frame sequences with V and J called. These copies leave out some clones; in studies compared against another copy, an unresolved V gene accounts for under half, and the cause of the remainder is not known. The sample table contains about 66,000 clones; only one count was recorded for around nine tenths of them. The ten most abundant clones make up approximately 4.5% of the sample. This TCR derives from a human donor in good health. Some clones in this sample may be carry-over from other donors' samples. The chain employs TRBV25-1 and TRBJ2-3; a weak D assignment points to TRBD2 (5 bases agree). The specimen sequenced was PBMCs. The bases are TGTGCCAGCGGTCTGGGCGGGTCCGCCACAGATACGCAGTATTTT. Its protein is CASGLGGSATDTQYF.